The clone carrying this TCR beta chain showed up just a few times. The source of the sample is a study of metastatic and nonmetastatic thyroid tumors. Authors' data handling: The study took CDR3 differences across clinicopathological groups and made a distant-metastasis classifier for papillary thyroid cancer from them. TCRdb re-called the PCR reads through MiXCR. The V and J calls reflect TCRdb's pipeline rather than the authors' work. The sample yields 9,500 to 15,000 clones, about a third seen once. No patient had received any treatment before thyroid surgery. In germline, CDR1 is MDHEN, CDR2 SYDVKM. V shed 4 bases and J shed 6 bases, with 10 bases lying between them. This CDR3 has 13 residues.

The source of this sequence is a female donor with papillary thyroid cancer or a benign thyroid nodule (not recorded which). Some clones in this sample may be carry-over from other donors' samples. J is TRBJ2-1 and V is TRBV28; D not certain. Sequenced material: tumor tissue. CDR3 region: CASSSPLRNEQFF. The CDR3 DNA reads TGTGCCAGCAGTTCCCCTCTACGCAATGAGCAGTTCTTC.